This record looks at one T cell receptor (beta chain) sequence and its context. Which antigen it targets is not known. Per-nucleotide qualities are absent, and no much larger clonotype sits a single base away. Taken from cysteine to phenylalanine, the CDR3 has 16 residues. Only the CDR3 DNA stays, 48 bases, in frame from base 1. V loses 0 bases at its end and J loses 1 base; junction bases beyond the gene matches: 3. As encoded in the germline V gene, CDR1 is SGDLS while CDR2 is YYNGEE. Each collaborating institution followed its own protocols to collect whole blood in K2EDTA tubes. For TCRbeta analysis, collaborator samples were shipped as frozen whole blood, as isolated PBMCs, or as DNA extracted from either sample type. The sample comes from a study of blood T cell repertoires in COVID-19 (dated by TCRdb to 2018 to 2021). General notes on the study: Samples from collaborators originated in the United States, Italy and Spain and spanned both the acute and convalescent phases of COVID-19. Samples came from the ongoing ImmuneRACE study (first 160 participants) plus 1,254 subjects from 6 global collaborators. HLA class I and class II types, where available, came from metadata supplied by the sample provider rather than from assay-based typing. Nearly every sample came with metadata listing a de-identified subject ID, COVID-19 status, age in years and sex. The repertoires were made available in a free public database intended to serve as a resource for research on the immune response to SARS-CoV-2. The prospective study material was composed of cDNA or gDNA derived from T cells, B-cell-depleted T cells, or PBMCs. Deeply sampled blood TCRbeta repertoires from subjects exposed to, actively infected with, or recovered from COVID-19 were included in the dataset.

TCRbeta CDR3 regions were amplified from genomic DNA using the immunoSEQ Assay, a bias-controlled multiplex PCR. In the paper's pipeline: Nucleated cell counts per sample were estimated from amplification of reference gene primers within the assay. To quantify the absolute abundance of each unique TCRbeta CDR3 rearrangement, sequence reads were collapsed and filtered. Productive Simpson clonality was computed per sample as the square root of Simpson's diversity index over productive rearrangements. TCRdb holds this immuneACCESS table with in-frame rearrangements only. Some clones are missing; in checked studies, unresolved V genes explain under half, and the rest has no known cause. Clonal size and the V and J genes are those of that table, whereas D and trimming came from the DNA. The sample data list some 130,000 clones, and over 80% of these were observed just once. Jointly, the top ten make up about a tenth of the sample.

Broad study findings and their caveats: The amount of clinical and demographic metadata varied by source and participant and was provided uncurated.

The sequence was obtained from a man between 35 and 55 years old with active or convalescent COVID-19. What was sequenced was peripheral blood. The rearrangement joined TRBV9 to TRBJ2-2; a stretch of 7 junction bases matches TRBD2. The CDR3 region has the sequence CASSVDTSENTGELFF. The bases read TGTGCCAGCAGCGTAGATACTAGCGAGAACACCGGGGAGCTGTTTTTT.